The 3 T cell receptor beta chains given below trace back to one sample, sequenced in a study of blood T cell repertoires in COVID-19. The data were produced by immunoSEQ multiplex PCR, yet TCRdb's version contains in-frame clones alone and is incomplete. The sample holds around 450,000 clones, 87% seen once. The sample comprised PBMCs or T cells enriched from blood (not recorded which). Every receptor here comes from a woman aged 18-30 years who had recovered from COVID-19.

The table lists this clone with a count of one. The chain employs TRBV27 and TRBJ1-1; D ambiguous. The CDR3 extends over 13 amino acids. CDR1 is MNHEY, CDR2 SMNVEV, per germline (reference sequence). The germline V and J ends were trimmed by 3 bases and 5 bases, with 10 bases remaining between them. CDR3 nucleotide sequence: TGTGCCAGCAGTTTTCGGGAGGGTACTGAAGCTTTCTTT. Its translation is CASSFREGTEAFF.

For the CDR3, the DNA is TGTGCCAGCAGCCCCTACCCCGGGACAGGGGATGGCTACACCTTC. Protein: CASSPYPGTGDGYTF. The genes are TRBV7-2 and TRBJ1-2, with 10 bases aligning to TRBD1. The J segment lost 6 bases and the V segment lost 5 bases, leaving 9 bases of the junction unmatched. The CDR3 consists of 15 residues. Germline V lookup: CDR1 SGHTA, CDR2 FQGNSA.

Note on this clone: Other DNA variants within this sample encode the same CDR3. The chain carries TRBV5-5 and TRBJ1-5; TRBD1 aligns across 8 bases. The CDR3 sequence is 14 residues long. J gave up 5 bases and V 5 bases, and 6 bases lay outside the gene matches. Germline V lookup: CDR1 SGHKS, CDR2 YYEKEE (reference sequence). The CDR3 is CASSLDRGDQPQHF. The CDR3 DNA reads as TGTGCCAGCAGTCTCGACAGGGGAGATCAGCCCCAGCATTTT.